Below are 24 T cell receptor beta chains sequenced from a single sample in a study of shared T cell receptors in the human thymus. Profiling relied on immunoSEQ multiplex PCR, and the TCRdb table lists in-frame clones only, not all of them. The profile shows roughly 660,000 clones, roughly 88% of them singletons. This sample was shared with a second study, whose subject was human thymus T cells.

Specimen: thymocytes. The receptors originated from a boy less than two years old with a congenital heart defect.

The chain links TRBV6-1 to TRBJ2-7, with 13 nucleotides matching TRBD2. V dropped 6 bases and J dropped 5; count of bases not matched to a gene: 4. Per germline, CDR1 MNHNS and CDR2 SASEGT. The CDR3 has 14 amino acids. The CDR3 DNA is TGTGCCAGCAGCGCCGGACTAGCGGGAGACGAGCAGTACTTC. This gives the protein CASSAGLAGDEQYF.

The rearrangement uses TRBV5-6 and TRBJ2-3, with 8 positions matching TRBD2. CDR1 and CDR2 (germline): SGHDT, YYEEEE. J lost 2 bases, V lost 0 bases, and 11 bases had no gene match. This CDR3 spans 18 amino acids. In DNA, the CDR3 is TGTGCCAGCAGCTTGGCCCACGGGCTAGCGGGCACCACAGATACGCAGTATTTT. This encodes CASSLAHGLAGTTDTQYF.

The chain is built from TRBV28 and TRBJ2-7, with 7 nucleotides matching TRBD1. The CDR3 loop spans 14 amino acids. Germline V gene lookup returns CDR1 MDHEN and CDR2 SYDVKM. J gave up 4 bases and V 6 bases, and 9 bases lay outside the gene matches. CDR3 protein: CASRLQGRTYEQYF. The CDR3 nucleotides are TGTGCCAGCAGATTACAGGGGCGGACTTACGAGCAGTACTTC.

CDR3 DNA sequence: TGTGCCAGCAGCGCACGACCAGGGGGCTGGAAAACAGATACGCAGTATTTT. This sequence encodes CASSARPGGWKTDTQYF. The J gene is TRBJ2-3, the V gene TRBV9, with 8 bases matching TRBD1. Per germline, CDR1 SGDLS and CDR2 YYNGEE. The CDR3 has 17 amino acids. J was trimmed by 3 bases and V by 3 bases; bases with no gene match: 12.

This clone has only one observation. This chain uses TRBV6-5 with TRBJ2-3, with TRBD2 identical over 16 bases. This CDR3 is built from 16 residues. Per the germline V gene, CDR1 is MNHEY and CDR2 is SVGAGI. V was pared by 1 base and J by 7 bases, with 2 bases of the junction left unmatched. CDR3 sequence (DNA): TGTGCCAGCAGTTACTTGGGACTAGCGGGAGGGAATACGCAGTATTTT. It specifies CASSYLGLAGGNTQYF.

The chain uses TRBV4-2 and TRBJ2-1; TRBD2 might be the D (5 bases). The V gene lost 4 bases and the J gene lost 2 bases, with 9 bases spanning the gap. CDR1 is LGHNA and CDR2 is YNFKEQ in the germline V gene. The CDR3 runs 14 residues. CDR3 bases: TGTGCCAGCAGCCTAGGACTGGCCTACAATGAGCAGTTCTTC. Translated, it gives CASSLGLAYNEQFF.

The chain has TRBV18 and TRBJ1-2; 8 bases are a match to TRBD1. The J segment lost 4 bases and the V segment lost 6 bases, leaving 22 bases of the junction unmatched. Per germline, CDR1 KGHSH and CDR2 LQKENI. The CDR3 is made up of 19 amino acids. The CDR3 is CASSRDRGFDPRYSYGYTF. CDR3 nucleotides: TGTGCCAGCTCCCGCGACAGGGGCTTTGATCCCAGATATTCCTATGGCTACACCTTC. The full variable domain, in which reference TRBV18 and TRBJ1-2 provide the parts outside the CDR3, is NAGVMQNPRHLVRRRGQEARLRCSPMKGHSHVYWYRQLPEEGLKFMVYLQKENIIDESGMPKERFSAEFPKEGPSILRIQQVVRGDSAAYFCASSRDRGFDPRYSYGYTFGSGTRLTVV.

On this clone itself: Other DNA variants within this sample encode the same CDR3. This chain links TRBV6-5 with TRBJ1-5; TRBD1 might be the D (6 bases). Trimming removed 0 bases from V and 5 bases from J, with 11 bases in between. Germline V gene sequence: CDR1 MNHEY, CDR2 SVGAGI. There are 15 residues in the CDR3. The CDR3 spells CASSYSSGEDQPQHF. DNA for the CDR3: TGTGCCAGCAGTTACTCGTCAGGGGAAGATCAGCCCCAGCATTTT.

V and J are TRBV4-3 and TRBJ2-3; D is uncertain. The germline V and J ends were trimmed by 2 bases and 1 base, with 13 bases remaining between them. The germline V gene has CDR1 LGHNA and CDR2 YSLEER. There are 16 residues in the CDR3. CDR3 protein: CASSQLSQVGTDTQYF. CDR3 bases: TGCGCCAGCAGCCAACTCTCCCAGGTAGGCACAGATACGCAGTATTTT.

The chain recombines TRBV6-1 with TRBJ2-1; D perhaps matches TRBD2 (5 bases). There are 12 residues in the CDR3. With 5 bases removed from V and 9 bases from J, the gap between germline ends came to 11 bases. Germline CDR1 reads MNHNS; CDR2 reads SASEGT. CDR3 residues: CASSLLGAEQFF. CDR3 coding DNA: TGTGCCAGCAGTTTACTAGGTGCTGAGCAGTTCTTC.

CDR3 DNA sequence: TGTGCCAGCTCACCACCGAGCTTATCCTACGAGCAGTACTTC. This gives the protein CASSPPSLSYEQYF. The chain employs TRBV18 and TRBJ2-7; no firm D call. The CDR3 contains 14 residues. With 0 bases removed from V and 1 base from J, the gap between germline ends came to 7 bases. The germline V gene has CDR1 KGHSH and CDR2 LQKENI.

The V gene is TRBV27, the J gene TRBJ2-1; tentatively, D is TRBD2 (6 bases). With 0 bases removed from V and 2 bases from J, the gap between germline ends came to 14 bases. Looked up from germline, CDR1 is MNHEY and CDR2 is SMNVEV (reference sequence). CDR3 length equals 17 residues. CDR3 sequence: CASSLSHPGGAYNEQFF. CDR3 DNA: TGTGCCAGCAGTTTATCCCACCCCGGAGGGGCCTACAATGAGCAGTTCTTC.

This clone was detected only a few times. J is TRBJ1-2 and V is TRBV6-1; tentative D call: TRBD1 (5 bases). In germline, CDR1 is MNHNS, CDR2 SASEGT. V was pared by 3 bases and J by 4 bases, with 9 bases between. The CDR3 contains 13 residues. The CDR3 coding sequence is TGTGCCAGCAGTGACGGGGGTGGCTATGGCTACACCTTC. Its protein product is CASSDGGGYGYTF.

This clone appeared once. As DNA, the CDR3 is TGTGCCAGCAGTCATGTGACCCGGGGAAGAAACATTCAGTACTTC. As protein: CASSHVTRGRNIQYF. The rearrangement links TRBV28 to TRBJ2-4, with a weak D call TRBD2 (5 bases). V dropped 5 bases and J dropped 6 bases, with 17 bases sitting between them. Germline V gives CDR1 MDHEN, CDR2 SYDVKM. The CDR3 contains 15 residues.

There are a few counts of this clone. V gene TRBV5-5 combines with J gene TRBJ2-7; the D gene is possibly TRBD2 (6 bases). The ends were cut back, 3 bases at V and 2 bases at J, with 9 bases in the middle. In germline, CDR1 is SGHKS, CDR2 YYEKEE (reference sequence). The CDR3 totals 13 residues. CDR3 region: CASSWRGPYEQYF. The CDR3 coding sequence is TGTGCCAGCAGCTGGAGGGGACCCTACGAGCAGTACTTC.

The genes are TRBV11-3 and TRBJ2-7; TRBD1 might be the D (6 bases). Trimming left V 0 bases short and J 5 bases short, with 14 bases between. This CDR3 region has 15 residues. Germline V gives CDR1 SGHNT, CDR2 YENEEA. DNA for the CDR3: TGTGCCAGCAGCTTAGATGGAGACAGGAATCACGAGCAGTACTTC. This translates into CASSLDGDRNHEQYF.

This clone was picked up one time. The CDR3 DNA follows: TGTGCCAGCAGCCCCAGGGGGAACGGGGAGCTGTTTTTT. Translated: CASSPRGNGELFF. This chain joins TRBV7-6 and TRBJ2-2; 7 nucleotides match TRBD1. Germline assignment: CDR1 SGHVS and CDR2 FNYEAQ. The CDR3 contains 13 residues. V gave up 5 bases and J gave up 7 bases; unmatched junction bases: 4.

This clone showed up just once. The gene calls are TRBV15 and TRBJ2-7; 12 positions agree with TRBD2. J lost 4 bases, V lost 1 base, and 8 bases had no gene match. CDR3 length: 17 residues. Germline CDR1 reads LNHNV; CDR2 reads YYDKDF (reference sequence). Here the CDR3 reads CATSRVPLAGGRYEQYF. CDR3 DNA: TGTGCCACCAGCAGAGTACCGCTAGCGGGAGGGAGGTACGAGCAGTACTTC.

The chain joins TRBV7-4 to TRBJ1-2; D unresolved. The CDR3 is 12 amino acids. CDR1 and CDR2 (germline): SGHVT, SQSDAQ. V lost 5 bases to trimming and J lost 7 bases, with 11 bases between them. The CDR3 protein is CASSRSEGGYTF. The CDR3 DNA sequence: TGTGCCAGCAGCCGCTCGGAGGGTGGCTACACCTTC.

This clone was seen a few times. The J gene is TRBJ2-1, the V gene TRBV5-1, with 14 bases aligning to TRBD2. Trimming cost V 7 bases and J 2 bases; bases outside gene matches: 11. The CDR3 is made up of 18 amino acids. Per the germline V gene, CDR1 is SGHRS and CDR2 is YFSETQ. CDR3 protein: CASRAGTSGSGAYNEQFF. In DNA, the CDR3 is TGCGCCAGCCGCGCCGGGACTAGCGGGAGTGGAGCCTACAATGAGCAGTTCTTC.

J is TRBJ1-4 and V is TRBV5-1, with D possibly being TRBD1 (5 bases). The CDR3 contains 12 residues. Germline-derived CDR1 and CDR2 are SGHRS and YFSETQ. Between the trimmed V and J ends, which lost 5 bases and 8 bases, there was a span of 10 bases. The CDR3 protein is CASRGTVEKLFF. DNA of the CDR3: TGCGCCAGCAGAGGGACTGTCGAAAAACTGTTTTTT.

The CDR3 reads CAWSVSPLAPGQGAGLVYNEQFF. The CDR3 coding sequence is TGTGCCTGGAGTGTAAGCCCCCTGGCCCCGGGACAGGGGGCGGGACTAGTCTACAATGAGCAGTTCTTC. This chain links TRBV30 with TRBJ2-1, with 12 bases fitting TRBD1. The CDR3 covers 23 residues. Germline CDR1 reads GTSNPN; CDR2 reads SVGIG (reference sequence). Germline trimming cut 0 bases from V and 3 bases from J; bases unmatched to any gene: 24.

This clone was detected once. V is TRBV6-5 and J is TRBJ2-3; the D is unclear. V shed 2 bases and J shed 1 base, with 7 bases lying between them. CDR1 MNHEY and CDR2 SVGAGI come from the germline V gene. This CDR3 is 14 amino acids long. CDR3 sequence (DNA): TGTGCCAGCAGTTACGACTCTTGCACAGATACGCAGTATTTT. This sequence encodes CASSYDSCTDTQYF.

This chain connects TRBV11-2 to TRBJ2-7, with D possibly being TRBD2 (6 bases). The CDR3 has 12 amino acids. Trimming removed 5 bases at V and 7 bases at J, with 12 bases between. The germline V gene has CDR1 SGHAT and CDR2 FQNNGV. The CDR3 sequence is CASSHGGREQYF. DNA of the CDR3: TGTGCCAGCAGCCACGGGGGTAGAGAGCAGTACTTC.